The source of this T cell receptor beta chain is a study of blood T cell repertoires in COVID-19. About the research overall: The United States, Italy and Spain supplied acute and convalescent COVID-19 samples.

Using immunoSEQ multiplex PCR, the repertoire was profiled, and TCRdb retains in-frame clones only, with some absent. The repertoire holds approximately 140,000 clones, with around 80% as singletons. The receptor's source is a human donor in a cohort sampled during active COVID-19. The sequenced material came from peripheral blood.

The CDR3 region has the DNA TGTGCCAGCAGTTTGAGTCAGCCCCAGCATTTT. Its protein product is CASSLSQPQHF. This chain links TRBV12-3 or TRBV12-4 with TRBJ1-5; D is ambiguous. There are 11 residues in the CDR3. The V end was cut by 3 bases, the J end by 6 bases, with 3 bases between.